The 32 T cell receptor beta chains below all came from one sample that was sequenced in a study of control samples from healthy donors and cancer patients. Clones were read by immunoSEQ multiplex PCR, and TCRdb kept only the in-frame ones, dropping some. The profile shows 130,000 or so clones, about nine tenths of them singletons. Specimen: PBMCs. These receptors all stem from a man over 45 with head and neck cancer.

The gene calls are TRBV27 and TRBJ1-1, with D hard to call. The CDR3 covers 13 residues. The V gene lost 3 bases and the J gene lost 4 bases, with 9 bases spanning the gap. Germline values: CDR1 MNHEY, CDR2 SMNVEV (reference sequence). CDR3 residues: CASSFGRLTEAFF. The DNA of the CDR3 is TGTGCCAGCAGTTTTGGTAGGCTCACTGAAGCTTTCTTT.

The chain is built from TRBV6-5 and TRBJ1-2, with D hard to call. The germline gives CDR1 MNHEY, CDR2 SVGAGI. V was shortened by 1 base and J by 8 bases, with 11 bases between the two germline ends. This CDR3 region has 13 residues. CDR3 DNA: TGTGCCAGCAGTTACTACTCCATGGAAGGCTACACCTTC. As protein: CASSYYSMEGYTF.

In DNA form, the CDR3 reads TGTGCCATCAGTGAACTACCACTGGGGAATTCCTACGAGCAGTACTTC. Protein sequence: CAISELPLGNSYEQYF. The V gene is TRBV10-3, the J gene TRBJ2-7; D is undetermined. Deletions cut 3 bases from V and 1 base from J, with 16 bases between. Germline assignment: CDR1 ENHRY and CDR2 SYGVKD. CDR3 size: 16 residues.

The chain joins TRBV2 to TRBJ2-6; D is perhaps TRBD1 (5 bases). V lost 0 bases to trimming and J lost 2 bases, with 8 bases between them. CDR1 and CDR2 from the germline V gene are SNHLY and FYNNEI. The CDR3 spans 16 residues. The CDR3 reads CASSEARTPGANVLTF. The DNA of the CDR3 is TGTGCCAGCAGTGAAGCCAGGACACCTGGGGCCAACGTCCTGACTTTC. Supplemented by reference TRBV2 and TRBJ2-6, the full variable domain reads EPEVTQTPSHQVTQMGQEVILRCVPISNHLYFYWYRQILGQKVEFLVSFYNNEISEKSEIFDDQFSVERPDGSNFTLKIRSTKLEDSAMYFCASSEARTPGANVLTFGAGSRLTVL.

The genes are TRBV3-1 (or the pseudogene TRBV3-2) and TRBJ2-1; D possibly corresponds to TRBD2 (5 bases). The CDR3 extends over 13 amino acids. Germline loops: CDR1 LGHDT, CDR2 YNNKEL (reference sequence). Trimming took off 4 bases at V and 7 bases at J, with 11 bases between the two ends. CDR3 region: CASSRGGWNEQFF. The CDR3 DNA follows: TGTGCCAGCAGCCGCGGAGGATGGAATGAGCAGTTCTTC.

The V and J genes are TRBV3-1 (or the pseudogene TRBV3-2) and TRBJ2-1; unclear D gene. The CDR3 sequence is 14 residues long. The V gene lost 3 bases and the J gene lost 7 bases, with 13 bases spanning the gap. CDR1 is LGHDT and CDR2 is YNNKEL in the germline V gene (reference sequence). This chain's CDR3 is CASSQASSRNEQFF. In DNA form, the CDR3 reads TGTGCCAGCAGCCAGGCTAGTAGTCGTAATGAGCAGTTCTTC.

The chain is built from TRBV28 and TRBJ2-6, with 7 bases aligning to TRBD1. The CDR3 consists of 15 residues. Germline V gene lookup returns CDR1 MDHEN and CDR2 SYDVKM. The V and J ends lost 4 bases and 2 bases, in that order; junction bases with no gene match: 2. The CDR3 protein is CASSYDRAGANVLTF. The CDR3 bases are TGTGCCAGCAGTTATGACAGGGCTGGGGCCAACGTCCTGACTTTC.

The V and J genes are TRBV19 and TRBJ1-4, with 10 bases aligning to TRBD1. This CDR3 region has 15 residues. Germline CDR1 and CDR2: LNHDA and SQIVND (reference sequence). Unmatched junction bases numbered 3, after V lost 2 bases and J lost 6 bases. CDR3: CASSISGTGDEKLFF. For the CDR3, the DNA is TGTGCCAGTAGTATATCGGGGACAGGGGATGAAAAACTGTTTTTT.

The count of this clone is one. The DNA for the CDR3 is TGTGCCAGCAGTTTATTCTCCGGGAATGAGCAGTTCTTC. Its translation: CASSLFSGNEQFF. The chain couples TRBV27 to TRBJ2-1; D remains ambiguous. Germline V CDR1 and CDR2: MNHEY, SMNVEV (reference sequence). The CDR3 has 13 amino acids. V was pared by 1 base and J by 7 bases, with 8 bases between.

This chain connects TRBV7-9 to TRBJ1-2, with D unresolved. V was cut by 5 bases and J by 2 bases, with 12 bases left in between. Germline V gene lookup returns CDR1 SEHNR and CDR2 FQNEAQ (reference sequence). This CDR3 spans 14 amino acids. The CDR3 loop reads CASSPALGNYGYTF. The CDR3 region has the DNA TGTGCCAGCAGCCCCGCCCTGGGGAACTATGGCTACACCTTC. The full variable domain, its missing parts supplied by reference TRBV7-9 and TRBJ1-2, is DTGVSQNPRHKITKRGQNVTFRCDPISEHNRLYWYRQTLGQGPEFLTYFQNEAQLEKSRLLSDRFSAERPKGSFSTLEIQRTEQGDSAMYLCASSPALGNYGYTFGSGTRLTVV.

V and J are TRBV19 and TRBJ2-1; D gene unclear. From germline, CDR1 is LNHDA and CDR2 SQIVND (reference sequence). The CDR3 extends over 14 amino acids. The V end was cut by 3 bases, the J end by 2 bases, with 8 bases between. The CDR3 is CASSIGSTYNEQFF. CDR3 sequence (DNA): TGTGCCAGTAGTATCGGATCCACCTACAATGAGCAGTTCTTC.

V gene TRBV11-3 combines with J gene TRBJ1-1, with 8 positions matching TRBD1. Trimming cost V 5 bases and J 1 base; bases outside gene matches: 3. This CDR3 contains 14 residues. Looked up from germline, CDR1 is SGHNT and CDR2 is YENEEA. The CDR3 protein is CASSPGTGNTEAFF. CDR3 bases: TGTGCCAGCAGCCCCGGGACAGGGAACACTGAAGCTTTCTTT.

The chain combines TRBV11-2 with TRBJ2-7; TRBD2 is a possible D gene (5 bases). The CDR3 covers 15 residues. Germline CDR1 is SGHAT and CDR2 is FQNNGV. V gave up 4 bases and J gave up 3 bases, with 16 bases separating them. CDR3 in amino acids: CASSSRLAGLYEQYF. As DNA, the CDR3 is TGTGCCAGCAGCTCCCGTCTCGCGGGCCTCTACGAGCAGTACTTC.

The chain recombines TRBV9 with TRBJ2-3; 12 bases match TRBD2. The germline CDR1 and CDR2 sequences are SGDLS and YYNGEE. CDR3 length equals 18 residues. The junction had 8 bases not matched to a gene; V was cut back by 0 bases and J by 3 bases. The CDR3 sequence is CASSVGLAGEYLTDTQYF. The CDR3 DNA follows: TGTGCCAGCAGCGTAGGACTAGCGGGGGAGTACCTAACAGATACGCAGTATTTT.

The chain uses TRBV5-1 and TRBJ2-7, with D hard to call. The CDR3 sequence is 14 residues long. The germline V gene has CDR1 SGHRS and CDR2 YFSETQ. The V end lost 4 bases, the J end lost 2 bases, and 13 bases lay between the germline ends. CDR3 sequence reads: CASSPLPGPYEQYF. CDR3 nucleotide sequence: TGCGCCAGCAGCCCGTTACCAGGCCCCTACGAGCAGTACTTC.

The DNA for the CDR3 is TGTGCCAGCAGTTACTCAAAACGCGCGTCTGGAAACACCATATATTTT. Its translation is CASSYSKRASGNTIYF. The gene calls are TRBV6-5 and TRBJ1-3; D remains ambiguous. CDR3 length equals 16 residues. CDR1 and CDR2 (germline): MNHEY, SVGAGI. Trimming stripped 0 bases from V and 1 base from J, with 10 bases between.

This sequence joins TRBV19 and TRBJ2-3; tentatively, D is TRBD2 (6 bases). The germline gives CDR1 LNHDA, CDR2 SQIVND (reference sequence). V lost 5 bases and J 2 bases, leaving 11 bases between the germline ends. The CDR3 has 14 residues. CDR3 in DNA: TGTGCCAGTAGTCAGGGACTGCACACAGATACGCAGTATTTT. Protein sequence: CASSQGLHTDTQYF.

V is TRBV9 and J is TRBJ2-4; tentative D call: TRBD2 (6 bases). This CDR3 is 14 amino acids long. The germline V gene encodes CDR1 SGDLS and CDR2 YYNGEE. The germline V and J ends were trimmed by 1 base and 6 bases, with 11 bases remaining between them. The CDR3 region has the DNA TGTGCCAGCAGCGTAAGGACTACAGGAAACATTCAGTACTTC. Its translation: CASSVRTTGNIQYF.

The chain carries TRBV5-1 and TRBJ2-1, with 13 bases fitting TRBD2. The CDR3 runs 17 residues. V dropped 5 bases and J dropped 3; count of bases not matched to a gene: 8. Germline CDR1 and CDR2: SGHRS and YFSETQ. CDR3 in amino acids: CASSHTSGRADYNEQFF. The CDR3 DNA follows: TGCGCCAGCAGTCATACTAGCGGGAGGGCCGACTACAATGAGCAGTTCTTC.

V is TRBV7-9 and J is TRBJ2-7; 8 bases fit TRBD1. This CDR3 contains 16 residues. J gave up 2 bases and V 6 bases, and 12 bases lay outside the gene matches. Germline CDR1 reads SEHNR; CDR2 reads FQNEAQ (reference sequence). In DNA, the CDR3 is TGTGCCAGCAGTCGCCCCGACAGGGGCCAAACCTACGAGCAGTACTTC. This codes for CASSRPDRGQTYEQYF.

This sequence joins TRBV2 and TRBJ2-2; 11 nucleotides align to TRBD2. The V gene end was trimmed by 2 bases and the J gene end by 6 bases; junction bases not matched to a gene: 2. Germline V CDR1 and CDR2: SNHLY, FYNNEI. CDR3 length equals 15 residues. The DNA of the CDR3 is TGTGCCAGCAGTGAATATAGCGGGAGGGCCGGGGAGCTGTTTTTT. Protein product: CASSEYSGRAGELFF. The variable domain in full, completed from reference TRBV2 and TRBJ2-2, reads EPEVTQTPSHQVTQMGQEVILRCVPISNHLYFYWYRQILGQKVEFLVSFYNNEISEKSEIFDDQFSVERPDGSNFTLKIRSTKLEDSAMYFCASSEYSGRAGELFFGEGSRLTVL.

Notes on this clone: This specimen includes other DNA sequences encoding the same CDR3. The genes are TRBV10-3 and TRBJ1-5; D ambiguous. V dropped 0 bases and J dropped 5 bases, with 2 bases sitting between them. Germline CDR1 and CDR2: ENHRY and SYGVKD. This CDR3 is 12 amino acids long. CDR3 bases: TGTGCCATCAGTGAGTCCGATCAGCCCCAGCATTTT. The encoded protein is CAISESDQPQHF.

This chain uses TRBV19 with TRBJ1-5; D may be TRBD1 (6 bases). From germline, CDR1 is LNHDA and CDR2 SQIVND (reference sequence). The CDR3 sequence is 16 residues long. Trimming took 6 bases from V and 2 from J, leaving 17 bases between them. The CDR3 sequence is CASSQSGELGNQPQHF. CDR3 nucleotides: TGTGCCAGTAGCCAGTCAGGGGAATTGGGCAATCAGCCCCAGCATTTT.

The chain combines TRBV5-8 with TRBJ1-3; 9 bases match TRBD1. The CDR3 has 15 amino acids. V lost 1 base to trimming and J lost 6 bases; unmatched junction nucleotides: 5. The germline CDR1 and CDR2 sequences are SGHTS and YDEGEE. DNA for the CDR3: TGTGCCAGCAGCTTGACGGGACAGGGTGTAAACACCATATATTTT. It specifies CASSLTGQGVNTIYF.

The rearrangement joins TRBV4-1 to TRBJ1-1; D gene ambiguous. In germline, CDR1 is MGHRA, CDR2 YSYEKL. The CDR3 spans 15 residues. V lost 0 bases to trimming and J lost 1 base, with 9 bases between them. CDR3 bases: TGCGCCAGCAGCCAAGAGAGCTTTGAGAACACTGAAGCTTTCTTT. The encoded protein is CASSQESFENTEAFF.

This clone was observed once. The chain employs TRBV11-2 and TRBJ2-2; 13 positions match TRBD2. Looked up from germline, CDR1 is SGHAT and CDR2 is FQNNGV. V lost 6 bases to trimming and J lost 8 bases; unmatched junction nucleotides: 9. The CDR3 sequence is 16 residues long. CDR3 sequence (DNA): TGTGCCAGCAGTCCAGGACTAGCGGGAGTATGGGGGGAGCTGTTTTTT. Amino acid sequence: CASSPGLAGVWGELFF.

This clone was seen more than once but under ten times. V is TRBV2 and J is TRBJ2-7, with D possibly being TRBD2 (5 bases). CDR1 is SNHLY and CDR2 is FYNNEI in the germline V gene. The CDR3 has 11 amino acids. Trimming took 4 bases from V and 6 from J, leaving 7 bases between them. The CDR3 DNA reads TGTGCCAGCAGTGTTGGAGGCGAGCAGTACTTC. This translates into CASSVGGEQYF.

The chain recombines TRBV6-4 with TRBJ2-7, with D possibly being TRBD1 or TRBD2 (5 bases each). Germline V gives CDR1 MRHNA, CDR2 SNTAGT. The CDR3 is 13 amino acids. The V end lost 2 bases, the J end lost 8 bases, and 13 bases lay between the germline ends. The CDR3 protein is CASSDPVGTKQYF. CDR3 nucleotide sequence: TGTGCCAGCAGTGACCCCGTAGGGACGAAGCAGTACTTC.

This chain joins TRBV11-2 and TRBJ2-5; perhaps TRBD2 as D (5 bases). The CDR3 runs 15 residues. Germline V CDR1 and CDR2: SGHAT, FQNNGV. V was trimmed by 6 bases and J by 1 base, leaving 15 bases between them. The DNA of the CDR3 is TGTGCCAGCAGTCAAAATTCCGGGGTCCAAGAGACCCAGTACTTC. It yields the protein CASSQNSGVQETQYF.

The V and J genes are TRBV28 and TRBJ2-5; 11 nucleotides agree with TRBD1. This CDR3 region has 15 residues. V gave up 6 bases and J gave up 5 bases; unmatched junction bases: 8. Germline V gene lookup returns CDR1 MDHEN and CDR2 SYDVKM. The CDR3 loop is CASSRTGGASETQYF. The CDR3 DNA follows: TGTGCCAGCAGCCGGACAGGGGGCGCATCGGAGACCCAGTACTTC.

This chain uses TRBV9 with TRBJ2-5, with 9 bases lining up with TRBD2. CDR3 length: 18 residues. V shed 0 bases, J shed 1 base, and the junction held 10 bases outside the gene matches. In germline, CDR1 is SGDLS, CDR2 YYNGEE. CDR3 in DNA: TGTGCCAGCAGCGTAGCTGCCCCAAGCGGGGGGTTCCAAGAGACCCAGTACTTC. Protein: CASSVAAPSGGFQETQYF.

The chain uses TRBV6-4 and TRBJ2-1, with 11 nucleotides matching TRBD1. Unmatched junction bases numbered 4, after V lost 6 bases and J lost 6 bases. There are 14 residues in the CDR3. The germline V gene has CDR1 MRHNA and CDR2 SNTAGT. The CDR3, as DNA: TGTGCCAGCAGCCGGGACAGGGGGAGCAATGAGCAGTTCTTC. Its translation: CASSRDRGSNEQFF.